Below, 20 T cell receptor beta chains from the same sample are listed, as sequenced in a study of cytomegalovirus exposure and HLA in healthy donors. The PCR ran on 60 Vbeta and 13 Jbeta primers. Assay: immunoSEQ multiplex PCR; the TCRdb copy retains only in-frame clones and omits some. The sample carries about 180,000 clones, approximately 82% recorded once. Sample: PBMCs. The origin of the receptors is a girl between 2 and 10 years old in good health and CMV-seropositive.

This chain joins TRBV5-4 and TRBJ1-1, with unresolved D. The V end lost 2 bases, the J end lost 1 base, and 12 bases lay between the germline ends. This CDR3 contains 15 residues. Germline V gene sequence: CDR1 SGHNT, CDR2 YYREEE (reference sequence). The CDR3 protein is CASSFGPTQNTEAFF. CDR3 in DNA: TGTGCCAGCAGCTTTGGTCCTACCCAGAACACTGAAGCTTTCTTT.

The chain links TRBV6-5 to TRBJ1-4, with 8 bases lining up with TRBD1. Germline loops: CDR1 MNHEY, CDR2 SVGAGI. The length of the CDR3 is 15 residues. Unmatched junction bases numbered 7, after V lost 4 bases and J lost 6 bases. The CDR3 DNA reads TGTGCCAGCAGTTCAAACACAGGGGGTGATGAAAAACTGTTTTTT. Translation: CASSSNTGGDEKLFF.

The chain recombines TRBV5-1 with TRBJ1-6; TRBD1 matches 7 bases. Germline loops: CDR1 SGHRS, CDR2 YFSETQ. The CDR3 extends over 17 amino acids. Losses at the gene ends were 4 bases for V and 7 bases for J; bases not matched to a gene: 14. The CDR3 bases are TGCGCCAGCAGCATCAGGACAGGACCGAGTGGGAATTCACCCCTCCACTTT. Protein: CASSIRTGPSGNSPLHF.

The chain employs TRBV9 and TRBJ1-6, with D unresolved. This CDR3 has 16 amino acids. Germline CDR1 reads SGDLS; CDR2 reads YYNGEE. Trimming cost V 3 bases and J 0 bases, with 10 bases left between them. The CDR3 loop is CASSDSRGSYNSPLHF. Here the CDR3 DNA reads TGTGCCAGCAGCGACTCCCGGGGCTCCTATAATTCACCCCTCCACTTT. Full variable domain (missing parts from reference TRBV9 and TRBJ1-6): DSGVTQTPKHLITATGQRVTLRCSPRSGDLSVYWYQQSLDQGLQFLIQYYNGEERAKGNILERFSAQQFPDLHSELNLSSLELGDSALYFCASSDSRGSYNSPLHFGNGTRLTVT.

The CDR3 loop is CASSFVGTSGNTGELFF. DNA for the CDR3: TGTGCCAGCAGCTTCGTGGGGACTAGCGGGAACACCGGGGAGCTGTTTTTT. The genes are TRBV7-2 and TRBJ2-2; 11 nucleotides agree with TRBD2. V lost 3 bases to trimming and J lost 1 base; unmatched junction nucleotides: 4. CDR3 size: 17 residues. Germline lookup yields CDR1 SGHTA and CDR2 FQGNSA. Based on the CDR3 plus reference TRBV7-2 and TRBJ2-2, the full variable domain is GAGVSQSPSNKVTEKGKDVELRCDPISGHTALYWYRQSLGQGLEFLIYFQGNSAPDKSGLPSDRFSAERTGGSVSTLTIQRTQQEDSAVYLCASSFVGTSGNTGELFFGEGSRLTVL.

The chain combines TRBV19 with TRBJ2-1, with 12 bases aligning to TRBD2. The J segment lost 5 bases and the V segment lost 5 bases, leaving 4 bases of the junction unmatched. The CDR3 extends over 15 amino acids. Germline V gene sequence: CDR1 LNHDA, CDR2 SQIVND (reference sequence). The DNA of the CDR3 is TGTGCCAGTAGTTCGTGGACTAGCGGGAACAATGAGCAGTTCTTC. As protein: CASSSWTSGNNEQFF.

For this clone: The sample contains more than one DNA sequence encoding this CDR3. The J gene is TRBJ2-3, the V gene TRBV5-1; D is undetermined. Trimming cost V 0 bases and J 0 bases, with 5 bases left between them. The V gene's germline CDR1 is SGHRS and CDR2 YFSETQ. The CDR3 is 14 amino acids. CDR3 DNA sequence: TGCGCCAGCAGCTTGGGGCAGAGCACAGATACGCAGTATTTT. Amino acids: CASSLGQSTDTQYF.

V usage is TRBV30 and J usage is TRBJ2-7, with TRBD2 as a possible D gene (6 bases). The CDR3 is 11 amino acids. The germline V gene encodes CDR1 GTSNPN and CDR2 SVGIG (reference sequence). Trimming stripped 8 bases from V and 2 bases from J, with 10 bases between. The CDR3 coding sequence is TGTGCCCTAGGACTAACCTACGAGCAGTACTTC. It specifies CALGLTYEQYF.

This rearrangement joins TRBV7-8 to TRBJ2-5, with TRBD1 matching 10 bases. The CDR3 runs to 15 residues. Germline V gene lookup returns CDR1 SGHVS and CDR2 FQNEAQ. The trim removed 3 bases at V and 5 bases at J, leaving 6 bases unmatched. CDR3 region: CASSLGQGIGETQYF. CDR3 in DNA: TGTGCCAGCAGCTTGGGACAGGGGATCGGTGAGACCCAGTACTTC.

The CDR3 region has the DNA TGTGCCAGCAGCTTAGGGCAAAATGATGGCTACACCTTC. This translates into CASSLGQNDGYTF. The J gene is TRBJ1-2, the V gene TRBV7-9; D is unresolved. Germline V gene sequence: CDR1 SEHNR, CDR2 FQNEAQ (reference sequence). This CDR3 region has 13 residues. V was pared by 1 base and J by 6 bases, with 9 bases between.

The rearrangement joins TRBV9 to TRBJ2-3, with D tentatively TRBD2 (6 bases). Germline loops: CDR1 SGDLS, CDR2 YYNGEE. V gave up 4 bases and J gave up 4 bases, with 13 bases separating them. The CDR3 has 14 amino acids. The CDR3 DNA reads TGTGCCAGCAGCCCCCGACTAGTAGCAGATACGCAGTATTTT. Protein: CASSPRLVADTQYF.

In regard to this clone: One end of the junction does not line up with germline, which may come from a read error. The CDR3 DNA reads TGTGCCAGCAGCGCTCGAAACAGGGCTGGGGGCCTGAAATTC. It specifies CASSARNRAGGLKF. V gene TRBV9 combines with J gene TRBJ2-7, with TRBD1 as a possible D gene (6 bases). CDR1 is SGDLS, CDR2 YYNGEE, per germline. The CDR3 has 14 residues.

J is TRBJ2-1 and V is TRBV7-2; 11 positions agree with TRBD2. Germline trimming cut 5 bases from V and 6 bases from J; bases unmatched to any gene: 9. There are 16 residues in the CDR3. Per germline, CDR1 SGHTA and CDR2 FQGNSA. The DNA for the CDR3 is TGTGCCAGCAGCCCCGTAGGGACTAGCGGAGGCAATGAGCAGTTCTTC. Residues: CASSPVGTSGGNEQFF.

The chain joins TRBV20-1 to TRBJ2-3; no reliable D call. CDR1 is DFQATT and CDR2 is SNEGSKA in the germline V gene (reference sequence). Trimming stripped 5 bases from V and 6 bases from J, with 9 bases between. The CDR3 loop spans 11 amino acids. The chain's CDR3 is CSALTKDTQYF. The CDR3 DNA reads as TGCAGTGCTCTAACTAAGGATACGCAGTATTTT.

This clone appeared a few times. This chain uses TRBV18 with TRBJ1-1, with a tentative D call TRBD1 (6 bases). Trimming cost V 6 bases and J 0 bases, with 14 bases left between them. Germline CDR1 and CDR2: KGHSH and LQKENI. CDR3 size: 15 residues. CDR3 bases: TGTGCCAGCTCCCAAGCTGGACAGATGAACACTGAAGCTTTCTTT. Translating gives CASSQAGQMNTEAFF.

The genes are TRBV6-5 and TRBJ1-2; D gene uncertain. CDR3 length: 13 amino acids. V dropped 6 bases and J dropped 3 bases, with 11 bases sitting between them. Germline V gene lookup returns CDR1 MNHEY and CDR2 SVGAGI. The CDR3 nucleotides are TGTGCCAGCAGCCCCGCGGGGTACTATGGCTACACCTTC. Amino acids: CASSPAGYYGYTF.

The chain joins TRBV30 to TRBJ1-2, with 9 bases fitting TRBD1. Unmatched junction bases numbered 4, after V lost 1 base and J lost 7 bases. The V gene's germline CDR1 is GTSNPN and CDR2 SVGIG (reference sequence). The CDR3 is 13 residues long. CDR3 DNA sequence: TGTGCCTGGAGTGCAGACAGGGGGAGTGGCTACACCTTC. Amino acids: CAWSADRGSGYTF.

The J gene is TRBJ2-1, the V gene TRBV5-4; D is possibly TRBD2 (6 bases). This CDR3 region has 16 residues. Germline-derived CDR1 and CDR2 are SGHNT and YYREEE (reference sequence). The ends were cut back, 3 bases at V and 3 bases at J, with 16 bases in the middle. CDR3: CASSYGLSGSYNEQFF. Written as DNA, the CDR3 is TGTGCCAGCAGCTACGGACTATCTGGGAGCTACAATGAGCAGTTCTTC.

The CDR3 DNA reads as TGTGCCAGCAGACCCACAGGAGCCGCTGAAGCTTTCTTT. Its translation: CASRPTGAAEAFF. J is TRBJ1-1 and V is TRBV5-6, with D tentatively TRBD1 (5 bases). The V end lost 5 bases, the J end lost 6 bases, and 14 bases lay between the germline ends. Germline V CDR1 and CDR2: SGHDT, YYEEEE. This CDR3 has 13 residues.

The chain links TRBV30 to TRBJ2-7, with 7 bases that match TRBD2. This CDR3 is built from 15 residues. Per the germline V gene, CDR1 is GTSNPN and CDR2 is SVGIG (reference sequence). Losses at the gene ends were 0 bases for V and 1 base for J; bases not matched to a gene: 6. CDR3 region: CAWSVGGTVSYEQYF. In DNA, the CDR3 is TGTGCCTGGAGTGTCGGGGGGACCGTTTCCTACGAGCAGTACTTC.